This T cell receptor (beta chain) is drawn from a study of shared clonotypes between healthy human individuals. Study in general: Two female and three male donors aged 18 to 49 were enrolled. Study-wide results and limits: The researchers took only blood, and tissue repertoires probably look different.

The V and J ends lost 3 bases and 6 bases, in that order; junction bases with no gene match: 2. This CDR3 is built from 12 residues. From germline, CDR1 is MDHEN and CDR2 SYDVKM. In regard to this clone: Its antigen remains unknown.

Original processing methods: From ImmunoSEQ came sequences covering only the junction and carrying no quality scores, so filtering differed. The protocol was immunoSEQ multiplex PCR, while the TCRdb copy is restricted to in-frame clones and leaves out a portion. The V and J calls and clone size were taken over from that table, and D and trimming were inferred from the DNA. The sample includes fewer than 650,000 clones, about 82% seen only once; the top ten take 10% to 15%. This sequence joins TRBV28 and TRBJ2-7, with 7 positions matching TRBD2. This TCR was sampled from a woman aged 40-49 years in good health. Some clones in this sample may be carry-over from other donors' samples. Sequencing was done on a sample of PBMCs. The CDR3 loop reads CASSFSSGEQYF. As DNA, the CDR3 is TGTGCCAGCAGTTTCTCTAGCGGCGAGCAGTACTTC.